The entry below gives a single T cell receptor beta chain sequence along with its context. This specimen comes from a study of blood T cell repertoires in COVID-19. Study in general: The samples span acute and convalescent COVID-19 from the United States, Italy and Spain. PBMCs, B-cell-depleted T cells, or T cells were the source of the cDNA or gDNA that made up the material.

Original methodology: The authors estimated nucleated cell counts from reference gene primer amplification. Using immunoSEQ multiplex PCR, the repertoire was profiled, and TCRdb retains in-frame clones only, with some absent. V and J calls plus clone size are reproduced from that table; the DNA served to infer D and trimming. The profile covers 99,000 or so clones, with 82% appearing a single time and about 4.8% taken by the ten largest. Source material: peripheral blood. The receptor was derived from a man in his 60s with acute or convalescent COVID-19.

This CDR3 is CASSNRDRDYQPQHF. The DNA for the CDR3 is TGTGCCAGCAGTAACCGGGACAGGGACTATCAGCCCCAGCATTTT. The chain joins TRBV6-2 or TRBV6-3 to TRBJ1-5; TRBD1 matches at 9 bases. Germline V gene lookup returns CDR1 MNHEY and CDR2 SVGEGT. V lost 5 bases and J lost 5; bases outside the gene matches: 7. The CDR3 has 15 amino acids.